This entry describes one T cell receptor beta chain. This sample was included in a study of T-cell reconstitution after alpha-beta-depleted transplantation in children. The germline V gene encodes CDR1 SGHRS and CDR2 YFSETQ. CDR3 size: 15 residues. The V and J ends lost 4 bases and 0 bases, in that order; junction bases with no gene match: 6. Unique molecular identifiers were used to barcode this TCRbeta library. TCRdb re-called the PCR reads with MiXCR, one entry per CDR3 protein. The data show 450,000 to 600,000 distinct CDR3 sequences, about 18% seen once. The specimen was PBMCs from the stem cell graft donor, collected from the stem cell graft. J is TRBJ1-1 and V is TRBV5-1, with 7 bases that match TRBD1. This TCR came from a human donor who donated a stem cell graft to a child with acute lymphoblastic leukemia. DNA for the CDR3: TGCGCCAGCAGCCTGACGGGACAGATGAACACTGAAGCTTTCTTT. Translation: CASSLTGQMNTEAFF.